These 13 T cell receptor beta chains originate from one sample sequenced in a study of radiation and T cells in renal cell carcinoma. Time point: baseline pretreatment blood. Treatment in this sample: 15 Gy SBRT to primary tumor, nephrectomy 4 weeks later. The method was immunoSEQ multiplex PCR; TCRdb's version includes in-frame clones alone and lacks a portion of them. The sample has 140,000 or so clones; about 88% are singletons. The source was blood, collected from a patient whose treatment included radiotherapy and nephrectomy. All receptors derive from a woman aged 45-60 years with renal cell carcinoma.

The rearrangement joins TRBV5-1 to TRBJ2-7, with D possibly being TRBD1 (6 bases). Germline V gene data show CDR1 as SGHRS and CDR2 as YFSETQ. The CDR3 runs 14 residues. With 4 bases removed from V and 9 bases from J, the gap between germline ends came to 20 bases. CDR3 nucleotides: TGCGCCAGCAGCCGACCGGACAGCGTCGATGGGCAGTACTTC. It specifies CASSRPDSVDGQYF.

The CDR3 coding sequence is TGTGCCAGCGGCCGATTCCAAGAGACCCAGTACTTC. Residues: CASGRFQETQYF. This rearrangement joins TRBV28 to TRBJ2-5; D not resolved. Germline V lookup: CDR1 MDHEN, CDR2 SYDVKM. This CDR3 comprises 12 residues. Deletions cut 8 bases from V and 1 base from J, with 8 bases between. Looking up the rest from reference TRBV28 and TRBJ2-5 gives the full variable domain: DVKVTQSSRYLVKRTGEKVFLECVQDMDHENMFWYRQDPGLGLRLIYFSYDVKMKEKGDIPEGYSVSREKKERFSLILESASTNQTSMYLCASGRFQETQYFGPGTRLLVL.

The chain carries TRBV5-4 and TRBJ1-2; 8 positions agree with TRBD1. CDR3 size: 16 residues. Looked up from germline, CDR1 is SGHNT and CDR2 is YYREEE (reference sequence). The ends lost 4 bases at V and 4 bases at J; junction bases unmatched: 12. As DNA, the CDR3 is TGTGCCAGCAGCCAAGGACTTACAGGGGGACCCTATGGCTACACCTTC. Translation gives CASSQGLTGGPYGYTF.

The rearrangement joins TRBV12-5 to TRBJ2-1; TRBD2 matches 13 bases. The V and J ends lost 2 bases and 4 bases, in that order; junction bases with no gene match: 8. The CDR3 is 18 amino acids. Per the germline V gene, CDR1 is LGHNT and CDR2 is FRNRAP. The CDR3 DNA is TGTGCTAGTGGTTTGTTCAGGACTAGCGGGGGACGTTACAATGAGCAGTTCTTC. Translating it yields CASGLFRTSGGRYNEQFF.

The chain couples TRBV2 to TRBJ1-2; 8 nucleotides line up with TRBD1. The CDR3 extends over 15 amino acids. Trimming removed 5 bases from V and 0 bases from J; junction bases left unmatched: 5. Germline V CDR1 and CDR2: SNHLY, FYNNEI. The CDR3 coding sequence is TGTGCCAGCAGTAAACGGACAGGGTCTAACTATGGCTACACCTTC. This gives the protein CASSKRTGSNYGYTF.

The chain couples TRBV14 to TRBJ2-7, with 11 nucleotides matching TRBD1. CDR1 is SGHDN, CDR2 FVKESK, per germline. CDR3 length: 16 residues. V was clipped by 2 bases and J by 5 bases; unmatched bases: 8. The CDR3 here is CASSQTFGQGAHEQYF. For the CDR3, the DNA is TGTGCCAGCAGCCAAACATTTGGACAGGGGGCCCACGAGCAGTACTTC.

This chain's CDR3 is CASTDLSLGDEQFF. CDR3 nucleotides: TGTGCCAGCACCGACTTGAGCTTGGGCGATGAGCAGTTCTTC. The gene calls are TRBV6-6 and TRBJ2-1; D gene ambiguous. The V end was cut by 7 bases, the J end by 8 bases, with 18 bases between. This CDR3 has 14 residues. The germline V gene has CDR1 MNHNY and CDR2 SVGAGI (reference sequence).

As to this clone: It may be a read error: a sequence one base away is much more abundant. The V gene is TRBV2, the J gene TRBJ1-2, with TRBD1 matching 9 bases. CDR1 SNHLY and CDR2 FYNNEI come from the germline V gene. This CDR3 spans 13 amino acids. The J segment lost 2 bases and the V segment lost 7 bases, leaving 2 bases of the junction unmatched. The CDR3 nucleotides are TGTGCCAGCAAACAGGGGGCGAACTATGGCTACACCTTC. It codes for CASKQGANYGYTF.

This chain connects TRBV7-9 to TRBJ1-3, with D maybe TRBD1 (5 bases). Germline CDR1 reads SEHNR; CDR2 reads FQNEAQ (reference sequence). The CDR3 spans 11 residues. CDR3 protein: CGYGGSNTIYF. In DNA form, the CDR3 reads TGTGGCTACGGGGGTTCGAACACCATATATTTT.

The CDR3 bases are TGTGCCAGCTCAAAAGACCCTTCGAATGAGCAGTTCTTC. It translates to CASSKDPSNEQFF. V is TRBV18 and J is TRBJ2-1; D ambiguous. The CDR3 contains 13 residues. From germline, CDR1 is KGHSH and CDR2 LQKENI. V was pared by 5 bases and J by 7 bases, with 12 bases between.

This chain links TRBV7-2 with TRBJ2-3, with 11 bases lining up with TRBD1. V lost 5 bases and J lost 5; bases outside the gene matches: 12. This CDR3 is built from 17 residues. Germline lookup yields CDR1 SGHTA and CDR2 FQGNSA. The CDR3 nucleotides read TGTGCCAGCAGCCCCAGACCTGGACAGGGGGCAATAGATACGCAGTATTTT. Amino acid sequence: CASSPRPGQGAIDTQYF.

The chain recombines TRBV9 with TRBJ1-1; D call uncertain. CDR1 and CDR2 (germline): SGDLS, YYNGEE. The V gene lost 0 bases and the J gene lost 3 bases, with 6 bases spanning the gap. This CDR3 is 13 amino acids long. The CDR3 bases are TGTGCCAGCAGCGTAGGTGCGGACACTGAAGCTTTCTTT. Its protein is CASSVGADTEAFF.

The chain links TRBV4-1 to TRBJ1-3; no clear D. Per the germline V gene, CDR1 is MGHRA and CDR2 is YSYEKL. The CDR3 is made up of 15 amino acids. The ends were cut back, 1 base at V and 5 bases at J, with 12 bases in the middle. In DNA, the CDR3 is TGCGCCAGCAGCCAAGCAACCATGGATAGAAACACCATATATTTT. This codes for CASSQATMDRNTIYF.